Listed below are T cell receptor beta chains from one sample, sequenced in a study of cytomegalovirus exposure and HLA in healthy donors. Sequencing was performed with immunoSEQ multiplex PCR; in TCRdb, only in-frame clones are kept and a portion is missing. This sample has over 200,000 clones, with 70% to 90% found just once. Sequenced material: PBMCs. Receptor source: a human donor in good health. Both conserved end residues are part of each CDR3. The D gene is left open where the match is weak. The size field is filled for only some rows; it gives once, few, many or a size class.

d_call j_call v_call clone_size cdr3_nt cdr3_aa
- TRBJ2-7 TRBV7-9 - TGTGCCAGCAGCTTAGAGCCCGGACTGCGTGACTTC CASSLEPGLRDF
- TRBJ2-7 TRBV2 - TGTGCCAGACAGGGACGTGGCTACGAGCAGTACTTC CARQGRGYEQYF
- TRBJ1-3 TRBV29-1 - TGCAGCGGGATGGGGCCAGGCGGAAACACCATATATTTT CSGMGPGGNTIYF
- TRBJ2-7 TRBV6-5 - TGTGCCAGCAGTTACTCCCCCGACGGGAGTACCCACGAGCAGTACTTC CASSYSPDGSTHEQYF
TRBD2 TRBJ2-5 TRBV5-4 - TGTGCCAGCAGTTACGGTACTAGCGGGCTTCAAGAGACCCAGTACTTC CASSYGTSGLQETQYF
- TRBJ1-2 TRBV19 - TGTGCCAGTAGTATTGCCAGCGTCTATGGCTACACCTTC CASSIASVYGYTF
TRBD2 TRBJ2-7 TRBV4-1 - TGCGCCAGCAGCCAGGCCTCGGGACTAGCGGGAGGTTACGAGCAGTACTTC CASSQASGLAGGYEQYF
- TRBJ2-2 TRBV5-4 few TGTGCCAGCAGCTTTTCGACCGGGGAGCTGTTTTTT CASSFSTGELFF
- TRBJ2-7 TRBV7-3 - TGTGCCAGCAGCTTCGGAGGGCCGGGACCCTACGAGCAGTACTTC CASSFGGPGPYEQYF
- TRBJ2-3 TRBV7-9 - TGTGCCAGTAGTGCCCAAACCGTTCGCACAGATACGCAGTATTTT CASSAQTVRTDTQYF
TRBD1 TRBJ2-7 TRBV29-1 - TGCAGCGTGCGGACAGGGGGTTCCTACGAGCAGTACTTC CSVRTGGSYEQYF
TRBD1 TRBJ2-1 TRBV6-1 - TGTGCCAGTCGGAGGGACAGGGTCAATGAGCAGTTCTTC CASRRDRVNEQFF
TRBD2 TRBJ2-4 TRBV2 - TGTGCCAGCAGGAGGGGGACTAGCGGTCTCCTAGCCAAAAACATTCAGTACTTC CASRRGTSGLLAKNIQYF
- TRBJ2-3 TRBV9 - TGTGCCAGCAGCGTAGGAGGGCTGGCGGGCTCCACAGATACGCAGTATTTT CASSVGGLAGSTDTQYF
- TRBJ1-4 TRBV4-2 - TGTGCCAGCAGCCAAGATGAGTATAGGGGGAGCTCAACTAATGAAAAACTGTTTTTT CASSQDEYRGSSTNEKLFF
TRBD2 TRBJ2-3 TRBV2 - TGTGCCAGCACCATTAGCGGGTCCCCCACAGATACGCAGTATTTT CASTISGSPTDTQYF
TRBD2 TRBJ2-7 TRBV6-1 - TGTGCCAGCGGGAAGACTAGCGGTTACGAGCAGTACTTC CASGKTSGYEQYF
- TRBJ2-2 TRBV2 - TGTGCCAGCAGTGGGAGGGACACCGGGGAGCTGTTTTTT CASSGRDTGELFF
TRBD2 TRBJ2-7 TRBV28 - TGTGCCAGCAGTCGCAACCCCCTTAGCGGGAAACTCTCCTACGAGCAGTACTTC CASSRNPLSGKLSYEQYF
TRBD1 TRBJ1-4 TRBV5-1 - TGCGCCAGCAGCTCAGGACAGGGTACTGAAAAACTGTTTTTT CASSSGQGTEKLFF
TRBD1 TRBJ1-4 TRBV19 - TGTGCCAGTAGTTTACAGGGGTCGGCTAATGAAAAACTGTTTTTT CASSLQGSANEKLFF
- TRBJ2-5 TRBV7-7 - TGTGCTAGCAGCTTAGGAACAGTTATTCAAGAGACCCAGTACTTC CASSLGTVIQETQYF
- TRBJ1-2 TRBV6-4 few TGTGCCAGCAGTGATACCCCACAGGCCCTCCATGGCTACACCTTC CASSDTPQALHGYTF
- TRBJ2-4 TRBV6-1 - TGTGCCAGCACCGAAGGGGGAGCCAAAAACATTCAGTACTTC CASTEGGAKNIQYF
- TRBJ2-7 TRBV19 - TGTGCCAACCTAGCCGAGCAGTACTTC CANLAEQYF